Listed below are T cell receptor beta chains from one sample, sequenced in a study of blood T cell repertoires in COVID-19. Profiled with immunoSEQ multiplex PCR; TCRdb holds only in-frame clones, not every one. Of roughly 160,000 clones detected, about 85% appear once; the ten largest clones hold roughly 0.95%. Sequenced sample: peripheral blood. These receptors were collected from a man aged 18-30 years with acute or convalescent COVID-19. The CDR3 runs from the conserved cysteine through the conserved F or W. The D gene is left open where the match is weak. Clone size, where shown, is once, few, many, or a class for clones that have expanded.

V gene	CDR3 length	D gene	clone size	J gene	CDR3 protein
TRBV7-2	12	-	-	TRBJ2-2	CASSKNTGELFF
TRBV10-3	14	TRBD1	-	TRBJ1-1	CAISEFRGQSLAFF
TRBV7-3	15	-	-	TRBJ2-3	CASSLQGGVTDTQYF
TRBV27	17	TRBD1	-	TRBJ1-1	CASSLSWGQATYTEAFF
TRBV25-1	12	-	-	TRBJ1-4	CASSGAGRELFF
TRBV7-9	15	TRBD2	-	TRBJ2-1	CASSSWAGGNNEQFF
TRBV18	16	TRBD1	-	TRBJ2-3	CASSPSGTGGTDTQYF
TRBV5-1	15	TRBD1	-	TRBJ1-2	CASHAGGTGENGYTF
TRBV25-1	16	TRBD1	-	TRBJ1-1	CASFPDRGGMNTEAFF
TRBV28	15	TRBD1	-	TRBJ1-5	CARTGEGDSNQPQHF
TRBV5-6	14	-	-	TRBJ2-2	CASSLGTAWRELFF
TRBV19	17	TRBD1	once	TRBJ1-1	CASSISGRQGSGTEAFF
TRBV27	13	-	few	TRBJ2-7	CASSPSNTYEQYF
TRBV24-1	14	TRBD1	-	TRBJ2-1	CATTQTGSVGEQFF
TRBV28	14	TRBD1	-	TRBJ1-5	CASSPGTGNKPQHF
TRBV5-1	14	-	-	TRBJ2-5	CASSSQTGQETQYF
TRBV10-3	13	TRBD1	once	TRBJ1-1	CAISGTGGTEAFF
TRBV6-1	14	-	-	TRBJ1-1	CASSEGTLNTEAFF
TRBV7-3	16	-	once	TRBJ2-6	CASSLRPGSGANVLTF
TRBV7-8	15	-	-	TRBJ2-7	CASSFSWTDSYEQYF
TRBV30	16	-	once	TRBJ1-5	CAWSLGTGRGHQPQHF
TRBV11-2	13	TRBD1	-	TRBJ1-6	CASTLDRNSPLHF
TRBV19	12	-	once	TRBJ2-1	CASSTGSNEQFF
TRBV5-1	14	-	-	TRBJ1-5	CASSLDGQYQPQHF
TRBV7-8	16	-	few	TRBJ1-3	CASSLLGTSAGNTIYF
TRBV27	16	-	-	TRBJ2-2	CASSLSSTTYTGELFF
TRBV6-5	13	-	-	TRBJ1-1	CASSYGLATEAFF
TRBV4-2	14	TRBD1	-	TRBJ2-3	CASSQDNRGDTQYF
TRBV27	14	TRBD2	-	TRBJ2-3	CATKLAGHLDTQYF
TRBV11-2	16	-	-	TRBJ2-1	CASSLGAGSSYNEQFF
TRBV7-3	19	TRBD1	-	TRBJ1-1	CASSSTVSRQGKYNTEAFF
TRBV12-5	15	-	few	TRBJ2-1	CASGLEGTVYNEQFF